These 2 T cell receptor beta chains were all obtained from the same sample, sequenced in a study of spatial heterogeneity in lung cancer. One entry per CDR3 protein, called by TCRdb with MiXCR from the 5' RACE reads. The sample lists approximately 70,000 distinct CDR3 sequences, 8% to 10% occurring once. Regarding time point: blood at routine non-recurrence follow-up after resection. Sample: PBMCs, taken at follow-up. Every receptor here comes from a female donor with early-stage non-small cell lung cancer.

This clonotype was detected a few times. CDR3 protein: CASSQAGSGSYEQYF. The CDR3 DNA is TGCGCCAGCAGCCAAGCGGGCAGCGGCTCCTACGAGCAGTACTTC. The chain has TRBV4-1 and TRBJ2-7, with a tentative D call TRBD2 (5 bases). The CDR3 runs 15 residues. Germline values: CDR1 MGHRA, CDR2 YSYEKL. The ends were cut back, 1 base at V and 0 bases at J, with 10 bases in the middle.

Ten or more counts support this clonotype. This CDR3 reads CSASAGYGYTF. CDR3 nucleotides: TGCAGTGCTAGTGCCGGGTATGGCTACACCTTC. This chain connects TRBV20-1 to TRBJ1-2, with D uncertain. With 3 bases removed from V and 5 bases from J, the gap between germline ends came to 7 bases. CDR1 and CDR2 from the germline V gene are DFQATT and SNEGSKA (reference sequence). The CDR3 covers 11 residues.